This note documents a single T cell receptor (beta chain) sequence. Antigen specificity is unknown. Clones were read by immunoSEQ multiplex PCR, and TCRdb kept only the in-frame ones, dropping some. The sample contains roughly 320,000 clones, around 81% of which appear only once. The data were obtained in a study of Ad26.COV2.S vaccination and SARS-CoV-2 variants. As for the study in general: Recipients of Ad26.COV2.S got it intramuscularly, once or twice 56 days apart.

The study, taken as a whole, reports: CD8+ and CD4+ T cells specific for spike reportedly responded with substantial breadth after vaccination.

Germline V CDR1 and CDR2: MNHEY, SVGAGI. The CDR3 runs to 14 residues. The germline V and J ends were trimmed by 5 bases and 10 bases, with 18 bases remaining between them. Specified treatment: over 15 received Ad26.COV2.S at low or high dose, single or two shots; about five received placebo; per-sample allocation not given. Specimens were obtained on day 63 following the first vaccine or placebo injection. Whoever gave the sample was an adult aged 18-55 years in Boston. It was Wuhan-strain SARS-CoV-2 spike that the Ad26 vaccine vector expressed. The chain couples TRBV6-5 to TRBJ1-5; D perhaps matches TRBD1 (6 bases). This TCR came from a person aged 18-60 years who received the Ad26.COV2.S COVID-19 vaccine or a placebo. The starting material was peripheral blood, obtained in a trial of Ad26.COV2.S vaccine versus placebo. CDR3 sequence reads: CASSRGGQSFPQHF. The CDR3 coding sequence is TGTGCCAGCAGTCGAGGGGGGCAATCATTTCCCCAGCATTTT.